A selection of T cell receptor beta chains follows, all from one sample in a study of T-cell memory formation after mild COVID-19. TCRdb reprocessed the 5' RACE reads via MiXCR and lists one record per CDR3 protein. The sample lists over 120,000 distinct CDR3 sequences, 5.5% to 7% occurring once. Sequencing input: PBMCs or a T cell subset sorted from them (not recorded which). These receptors all come from an adult woman who had mild COVID-19 (a few samples of this study predate the infection). Cell type and time point are not known. Each CDR3 is given with its conserved first and last residue. The D gene is left open where the match is weak. Only some rows state a clone size, as once, few, many or a class for expanded clones.

abundance,d_gene,v_gene,j_gene,CDR3aa,CDR3nt
many,TRBD2,TRBV20-1,TRBJ2-5,CSATVLLAAEETQYF,TGCAGTGCTACCGTACTACTAGCGGCAGAAGAGACCCAGTACTTC
few,TRBD1,TRBV30,TRBJ1-1,CAGSGGRDNTEAFF,TGTGCCGGCTCAGGGGGGAGAGACAACACTGAAGCTTTCTTT
.,.,TRBV5-1,TRBJ2-2,CANSLFSYTGELFF,TGCGCCAACAGCTTGTTTAGTTACACCGGGGAGCTGTTTTTT
.,TRBD1,TRBV27,TRBJ2-7,CASKWDSRASYEQYF,TGTGCCAGCAAATGGGACAGTCGAGCCTCCTACGAGCAGTACTTC
.,TRBD2,TRBV12-3/TRBV12-4,TRBJ2-5,CASSLASSGKETQYF,TGTGCCAGCAGTTTAGCGTCTAGCGGAAAAGAGACCCAGTACTTC
many,.,TRBV7-8,TRBJ2-2,CASSLVGGALNTGELFF,TGTGCCAGCAGCTTAGTAGGGGGAGCATTGAACACCGGGGAGCTGTTTTTT
.,TRBD2,TRBV5-4,TRBJ2-3,CASSRRREDTQYF,TGTGCCAGCAGCCGACGGCGGGAGGATACGCAGTATTTT
.,.,TRBV7-9,TRBJ1-5,CASSPRLDQPQHF,TGTGCCAGCAGCCCTCGACTGGATCAGCCCCAGCATTTT
many,.,TRBV5-1,TRBJ2-1,CASSVGGVYNEQFF,TGCGCCAGCAGTGTAGGAGGGGTATACAATGAGCAGTTCTTC
few,.,TRBV27,TRBJ2-1,CASSYSNYNEQFF,TGTGCCAGCAGTTACTCTAACTACAATGAGCAGTTCTTC
.,TRBD2,TRBV24-1,TRBJ2-3,CATSDRLAESTDTQYF,TGTGCCACCAGTGATCGACTAGCGGAAAGCACAGATACGCAGTATTTT
few,.,TRBV4-2,TRBJ2-7,CASSQGLEGIYEQYF,TGTGCCAGCAGCCAAGGTCTCGAAGGAATCTACGAGCAGTACTTC
few,TRBD2,TRBV20-1,TRBJ2-3,CSARDPQRGPGNTQYF,TGCAGTGCTAGAGATCCCCAGCGGGGGCCTGGGAATACGCAGTATTTT
many,TRBD1,TRBV12-3/TRBV12-4,TRBJ2-1,CASSPGTGVGEQFF,TGTGCCAGCAGTCCAGGGACAGGAGTGGGTGAGCAGTTCTTC
.,TRBD1,TRBV3-1,TRBJ2-2,CASSQGGQATGELFF,TGTGCCAGCAGCCAGGGGGGACAGGCCACCGGGGAGCTGTTTTTT
many,TRBD1,TRBV6-1,TRBJ1-2,CASSESGGDNYGYTF,TGTGCCAGCAGTGAGTCAGGGGGCGATAACTATGGCTACACCTTC
few,.,TRBV9,TRBJ2-1,CASSVEPTGITYNEQFF,TGTGCCAGCAGCGTCGAACCGACAGGAATAACTTACAATGAGCAGTTCTTC
many,TRBD1,TRBV3-1,TRBJ2-7,CASSQGTGAYEQYF,TGTGCCAGCAGCCAAGGGACAGGAGCCTACGAGCAGTACTTC
few,.,TRBV7-2,TRBJ2-7,CASSRGPYEQYF,TGTGCCAGCAGTCGAGGGCCCTACGAGCAGTACTTC
many,.,TRBV11-2,TRBJ2-7,CASSLELGVQYF,TGTGCCAGCAGCTTAGAATTAGGAGTGCAGTACTTC
.,.,TRBV19,TRBJ2-7,CASSISHSHRGYEQYF,TGTGCCAGTAGTATATCCCACAGCCATAGGGGCTACGAGCAGTACTTC
.,.,TRBV20-1,TRBJ1-5,CSAREGRVNQPQHF,TGCAGTGCTAGGGAAGGGCGAGTTAACCAGCCCCAGCATTTT
few,.,TRBV20-1,TRBJ2-1,CSARDITRGPREQFF,TGCAGTGCTAGAGATATCACCCGAGGGCCCCGCGAGCAGTTCTTC
.,.,TRBV20-1,TRBJ1-1,CSALPVNTEAFF,TGCAGTGCTCTGCCAGTGAACACTGAAGCTTTCTTT
.,.,TRBV9,TRBJ2-7,CASSVTAGPAQGPYEQYF,TGTGCCAGCAGCGTAACGGCCGGCCCAGCGCAGGGCCCCTACGAGCAGTACTTC
few,TRBD1,TRBV12-3/TRBV12-4,TRBJ1-1,CASSWTGGMNTEAFF,TGTGCCAGCAGTTGGACAGGAGGGATGAACACTGAAGCTTTCTTT
many,.,TRBV7-2,TRBJ2-7,CASSAIQREQYF,TGTGCCAGCAGCGCAATTCAGAGGGAGCAGTACTTC